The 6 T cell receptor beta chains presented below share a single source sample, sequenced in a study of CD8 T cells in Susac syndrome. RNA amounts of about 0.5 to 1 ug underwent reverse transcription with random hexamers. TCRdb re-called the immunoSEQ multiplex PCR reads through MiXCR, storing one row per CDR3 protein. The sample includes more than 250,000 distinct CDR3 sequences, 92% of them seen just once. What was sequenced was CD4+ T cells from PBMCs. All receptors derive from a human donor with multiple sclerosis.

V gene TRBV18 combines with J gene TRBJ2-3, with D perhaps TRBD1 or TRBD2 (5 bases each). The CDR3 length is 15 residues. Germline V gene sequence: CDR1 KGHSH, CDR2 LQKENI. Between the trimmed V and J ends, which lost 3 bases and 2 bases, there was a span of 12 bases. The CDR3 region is CASSPNPGPTDTQYF. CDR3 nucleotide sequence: TGTGCCAGCTCACCGAACCCGGGGCCCACAGATACGCAGTATTTT.

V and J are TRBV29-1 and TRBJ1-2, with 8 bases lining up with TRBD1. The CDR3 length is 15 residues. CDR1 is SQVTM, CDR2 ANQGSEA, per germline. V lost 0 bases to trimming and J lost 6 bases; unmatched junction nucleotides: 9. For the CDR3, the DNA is TGCAGCGTTGAAGATTACAGCTCCAGGGGGCATGGCTACACCTTC. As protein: CSVEDYSSRGHGYTF.

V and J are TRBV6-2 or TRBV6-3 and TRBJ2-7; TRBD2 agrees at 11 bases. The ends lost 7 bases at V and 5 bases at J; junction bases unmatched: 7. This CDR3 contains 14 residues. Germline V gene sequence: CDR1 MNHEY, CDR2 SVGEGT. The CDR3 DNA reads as TGTGCCAGCACCACGACTAGCGGGAAGGACGAGCAGTACTTC. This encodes CASTTTSGKDEQYF.

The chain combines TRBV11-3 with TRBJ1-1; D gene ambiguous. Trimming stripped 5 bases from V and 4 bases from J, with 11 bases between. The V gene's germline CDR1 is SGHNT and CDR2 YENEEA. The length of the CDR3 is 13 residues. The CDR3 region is CASSLSDLTEAFF. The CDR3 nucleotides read TGTGCCAGCAGCCTAAGTGACCTCACTGAAGCTTTCTTT.

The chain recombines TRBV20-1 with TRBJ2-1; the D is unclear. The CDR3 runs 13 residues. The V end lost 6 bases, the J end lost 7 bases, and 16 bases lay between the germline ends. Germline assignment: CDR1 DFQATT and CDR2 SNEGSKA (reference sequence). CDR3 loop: CSATQPIGNEQFF. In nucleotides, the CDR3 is TGCAGTGCCACCCAGCCGATAGGGAATGAGCAGTTCTTC.

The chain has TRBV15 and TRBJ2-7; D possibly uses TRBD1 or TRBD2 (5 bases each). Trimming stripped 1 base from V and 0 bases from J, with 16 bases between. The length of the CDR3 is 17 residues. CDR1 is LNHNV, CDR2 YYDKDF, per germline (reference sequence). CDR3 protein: CATSRVTGGFGSYEQYF. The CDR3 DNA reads TGTGCCACCAGCAGAGTAACTGGGGGATTCGGCTCCTACGAGCAGTACTTC.